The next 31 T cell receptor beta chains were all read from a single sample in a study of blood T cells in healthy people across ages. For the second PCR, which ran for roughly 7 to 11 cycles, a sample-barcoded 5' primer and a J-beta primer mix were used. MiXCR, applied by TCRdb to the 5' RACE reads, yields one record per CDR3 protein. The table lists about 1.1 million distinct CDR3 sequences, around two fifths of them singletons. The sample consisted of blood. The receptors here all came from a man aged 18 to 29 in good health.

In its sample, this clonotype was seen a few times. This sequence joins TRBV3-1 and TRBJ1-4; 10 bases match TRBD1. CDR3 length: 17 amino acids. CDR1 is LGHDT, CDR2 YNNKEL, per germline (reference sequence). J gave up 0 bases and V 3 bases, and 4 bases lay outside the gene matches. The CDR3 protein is CASSHRTGGATNEKLFF. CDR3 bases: TGTGCCAGCAGCCACCGGACAGGGGGAGCAACTAATGAAAAACTGTTTTTT.

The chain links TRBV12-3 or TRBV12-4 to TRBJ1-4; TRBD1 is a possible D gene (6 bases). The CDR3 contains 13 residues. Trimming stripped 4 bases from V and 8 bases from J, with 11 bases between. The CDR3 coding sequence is TGTGCCAGCAGTTCCACAGGGAGGGAAAAACTGTTTTTT. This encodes CASSSTGREKLFF.

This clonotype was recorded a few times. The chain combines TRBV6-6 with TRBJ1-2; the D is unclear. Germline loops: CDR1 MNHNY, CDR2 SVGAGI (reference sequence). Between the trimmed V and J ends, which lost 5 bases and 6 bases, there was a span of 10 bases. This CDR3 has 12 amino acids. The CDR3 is CASSRNEDGYTF. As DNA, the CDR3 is TGTGCCAGCAGTCGGAATGAGGATGGCTACACCTTC.

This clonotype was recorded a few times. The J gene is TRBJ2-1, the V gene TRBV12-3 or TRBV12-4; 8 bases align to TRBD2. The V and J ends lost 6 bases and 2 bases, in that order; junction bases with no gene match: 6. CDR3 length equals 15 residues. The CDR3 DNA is TGTGCCAGCAGACCCGGGGGGGCCCCCTACAATGAGCAGTTCTTC. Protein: CASRPGGAPYNEQFF.

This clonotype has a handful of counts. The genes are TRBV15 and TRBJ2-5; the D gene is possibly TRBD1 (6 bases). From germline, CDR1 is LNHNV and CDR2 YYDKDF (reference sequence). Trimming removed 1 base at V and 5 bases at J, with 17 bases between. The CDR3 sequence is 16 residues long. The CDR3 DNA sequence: TGTGCCACCAGCAGAGGACTCAGGACAGCGAAGGAGACCCAGTACTTC. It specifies CATSRGLRTAKETQYF.

The CDR3 is CASSREDGPYGYTF. The DNA of the CDR3 is TGTGCCAGCAGCCGGGAGGACGGACCCTATGGCTACACCTTC. V and J are TRBV9 and TRBJ1-2; D is unresolved. Between the trimmed V and J ends, which lost 4 bases and 4 bases, there was a span of 14 bases. CDR1 is SGDLS, CDR2 YYNGEE, per germline. This CDR3 is 14 amino acids long.

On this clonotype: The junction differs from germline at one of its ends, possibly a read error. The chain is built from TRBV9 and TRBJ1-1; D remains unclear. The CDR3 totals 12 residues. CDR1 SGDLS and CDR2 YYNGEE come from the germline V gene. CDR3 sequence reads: CASSRDGTETFF. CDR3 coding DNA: TGTGCCAGCAGCAGGGATGGCACTGAAACTTTCTTT.

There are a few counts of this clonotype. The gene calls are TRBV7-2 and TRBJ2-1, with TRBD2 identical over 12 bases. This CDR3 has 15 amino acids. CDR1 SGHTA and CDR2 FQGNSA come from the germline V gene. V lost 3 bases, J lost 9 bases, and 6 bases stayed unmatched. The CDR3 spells CASSLATSGGGEQFF. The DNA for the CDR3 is TGTGCCAGCAGCTTGGCGACTAGCGGGGGTGGTGAGCAGTTCTTC.

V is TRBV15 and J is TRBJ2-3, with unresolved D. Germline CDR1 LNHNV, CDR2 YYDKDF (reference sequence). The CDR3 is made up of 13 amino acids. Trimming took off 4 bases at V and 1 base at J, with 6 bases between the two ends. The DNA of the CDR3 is TGTGCCACCAGCACCATTGGCACAGATACGCAGTATTTT. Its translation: CATSTIGTDTQYF. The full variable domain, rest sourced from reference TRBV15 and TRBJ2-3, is DAMVIQNPRYQVTQFGKPVTLSCSQTLNHNVMYWYQQKSSQAPKLLFHYYDKDFNNEADTPDNFQSRRPNTSFCFLDIRSPGLGDTAMYLCATSTIGTDTQYFGPGTRLTVL.

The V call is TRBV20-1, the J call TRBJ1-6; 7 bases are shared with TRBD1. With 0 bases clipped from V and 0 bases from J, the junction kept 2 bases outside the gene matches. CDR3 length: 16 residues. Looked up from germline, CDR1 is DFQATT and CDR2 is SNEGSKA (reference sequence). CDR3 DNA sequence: TGCAGTGCTAGAGATAAGGGGGCCTCCTATAATTCACCCCTCCACTTT. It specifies CSARDKGASYNSPLHF.

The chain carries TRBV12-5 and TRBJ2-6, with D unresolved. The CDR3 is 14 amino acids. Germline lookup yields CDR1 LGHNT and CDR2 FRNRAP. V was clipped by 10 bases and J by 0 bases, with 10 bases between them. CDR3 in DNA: TGTGCTATCATAAAGACCTCTGGGGCCAACGTCCTGACTTTC. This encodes CAIIKTSGANVLTF.

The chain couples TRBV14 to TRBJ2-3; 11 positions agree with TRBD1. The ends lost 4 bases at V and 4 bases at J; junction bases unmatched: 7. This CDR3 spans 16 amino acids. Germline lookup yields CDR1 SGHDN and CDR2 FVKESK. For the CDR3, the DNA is TGTGCCAGCAGCCTATACCGGGACAGGGGGTCAGATACGCAGTATTTT. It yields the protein CASSLYRDRGSDTQYF.

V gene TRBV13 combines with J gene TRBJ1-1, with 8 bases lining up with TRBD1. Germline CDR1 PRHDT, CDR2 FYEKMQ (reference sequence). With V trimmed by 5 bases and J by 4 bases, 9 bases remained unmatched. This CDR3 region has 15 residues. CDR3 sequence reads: CASSARTGRGTEAFF. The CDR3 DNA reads TGTGCCAGCAGCGCTCGGACAGGGAGGGGCACTGAAGCTTTCTTT.

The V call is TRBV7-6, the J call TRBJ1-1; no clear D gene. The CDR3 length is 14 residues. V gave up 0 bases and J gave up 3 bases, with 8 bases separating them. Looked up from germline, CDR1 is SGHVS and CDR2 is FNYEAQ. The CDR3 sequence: CASSLATVYTEAFF. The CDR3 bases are TGTGCCAGCAGCTTAGCTACTGTGTACACTGAAGCTTTCTTT.

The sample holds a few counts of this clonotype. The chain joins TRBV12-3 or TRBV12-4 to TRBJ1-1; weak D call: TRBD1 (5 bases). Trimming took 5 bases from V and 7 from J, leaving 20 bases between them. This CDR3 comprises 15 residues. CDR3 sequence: CASSAEFPAGFEAFF. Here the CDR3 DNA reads TGTGCCAGCAGTGCCGAATTTCCGGCAGGGTTTGAAGCTTTCTTT.

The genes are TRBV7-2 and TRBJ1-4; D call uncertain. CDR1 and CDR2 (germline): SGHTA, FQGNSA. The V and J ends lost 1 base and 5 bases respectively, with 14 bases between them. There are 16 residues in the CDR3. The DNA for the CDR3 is TGTGCCAGCAGCTTAGTTTGGGCAGACATAAATGAAAAACTGTTTTTT. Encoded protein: CASSLVWADINEKLFF.

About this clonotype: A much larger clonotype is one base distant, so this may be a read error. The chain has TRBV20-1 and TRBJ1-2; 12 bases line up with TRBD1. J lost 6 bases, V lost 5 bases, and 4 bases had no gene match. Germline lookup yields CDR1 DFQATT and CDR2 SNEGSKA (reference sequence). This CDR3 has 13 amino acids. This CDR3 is CSAGGTGGNGYTF. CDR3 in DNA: TGCAGTGCTGGCGGGACAGGGGGCAATGGCTACACCTTC.

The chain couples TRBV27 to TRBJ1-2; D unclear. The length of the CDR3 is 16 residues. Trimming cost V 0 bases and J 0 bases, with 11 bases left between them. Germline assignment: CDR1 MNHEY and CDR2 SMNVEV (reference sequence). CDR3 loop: CASSLSSTAANYGYTF. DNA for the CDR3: TGTGCCAGCAGTTTATCTTCGACGGCAGCTAACTATGGCTACACCTTC.

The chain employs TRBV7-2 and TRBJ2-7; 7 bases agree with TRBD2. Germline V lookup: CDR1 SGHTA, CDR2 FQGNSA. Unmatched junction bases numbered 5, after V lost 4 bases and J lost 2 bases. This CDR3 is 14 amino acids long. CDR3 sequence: CASSSTSDAYEQYF. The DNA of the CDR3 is TGTGCCAGCAGCTCTACTAGCGATGCCTACGAGCAGTACTTC.

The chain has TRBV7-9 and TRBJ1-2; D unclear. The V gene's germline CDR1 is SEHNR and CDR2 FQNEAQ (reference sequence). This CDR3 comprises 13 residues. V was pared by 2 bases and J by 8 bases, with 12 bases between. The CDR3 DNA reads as TGTGCCAGCAGCTTATTGGCAGTCGAAGGCTACACCTTC. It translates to CASSLLAVEGYTF.

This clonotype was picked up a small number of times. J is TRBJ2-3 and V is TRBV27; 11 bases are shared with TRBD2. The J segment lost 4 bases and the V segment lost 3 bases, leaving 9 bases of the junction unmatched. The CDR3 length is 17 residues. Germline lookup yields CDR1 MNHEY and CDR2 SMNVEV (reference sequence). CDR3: CASSFVSSGGIADTQYF. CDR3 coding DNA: TGTGCCAGCAGTTTTGTGTCTAGCGGGGGGATCGCAGATACGCAGTATTTT.

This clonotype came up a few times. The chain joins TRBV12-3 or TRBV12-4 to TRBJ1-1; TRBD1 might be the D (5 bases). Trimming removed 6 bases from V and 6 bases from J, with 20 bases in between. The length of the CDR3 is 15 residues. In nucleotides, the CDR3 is TGTGCCAGCAGCCAAGTAGGGGTGCGGGGAGCTGAAGCTTTCTTT. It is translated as CASSQVGVRGAEAFF.

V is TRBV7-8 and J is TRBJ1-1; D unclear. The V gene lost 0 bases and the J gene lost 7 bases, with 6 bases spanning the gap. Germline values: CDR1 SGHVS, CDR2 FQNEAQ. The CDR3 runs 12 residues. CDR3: CASSLAEGEAFF. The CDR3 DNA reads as TGTGCCAGCAGCTTAGCCGAGGGTGAAGCTTTCTTT.

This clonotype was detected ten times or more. The CDR3 coding sequence is TGTGCCATCGGGGCAGGAACTAATGAAAAACTGTTTTTT. This sequence encodes CAIGAGTNEKLFF. The gene calls are TRBV10-3 and TRBJ1-4, with D possibly being TRBD1 (5 bases). Germline CDR1 and CDR2: ENHRY and SYGVKD. V was shortened by 8 bases and J by 1 base, with 8 bases between the two germline ends. CDR3 size: 13 residues.

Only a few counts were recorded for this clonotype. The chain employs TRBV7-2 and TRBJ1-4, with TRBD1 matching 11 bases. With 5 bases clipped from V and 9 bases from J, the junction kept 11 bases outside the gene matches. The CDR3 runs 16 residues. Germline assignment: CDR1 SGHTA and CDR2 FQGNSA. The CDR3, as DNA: TGTGCCAGCAGCCCCCACGGACAGGGGGCTAGTAAAAAACTGTTTTTT. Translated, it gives CASSPHGQGASKKLFF.

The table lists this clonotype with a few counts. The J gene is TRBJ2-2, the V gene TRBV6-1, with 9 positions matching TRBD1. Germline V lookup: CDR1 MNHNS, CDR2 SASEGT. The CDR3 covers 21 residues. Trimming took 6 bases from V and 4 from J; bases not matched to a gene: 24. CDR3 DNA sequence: TGTGCCAGCAGCCTACCACAGGGACAGGGAAATAAGATGCGAGGCACCGGGGAGCTGTTTTTT. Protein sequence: CASSLPQGQGNKMRGTGELFF.

CDR3 sequence (DNA): TGTGCCAGCTCACCAGGTTCGGGGGGGCGTAATGAGCAGTTCTTC. The encoded protein is CASSPGSGGRNEQFF. The V and J genes are TRBV18 and TRBJ2-1; TRBD2 agrees at 8 bases. The germline CDR1 and CDR2 sequences are KGHSH and LQKENI. This CDR3 has 15 residues. Trimming took 2 bases from V and 7 from J; bases not matched to a gene: 7.

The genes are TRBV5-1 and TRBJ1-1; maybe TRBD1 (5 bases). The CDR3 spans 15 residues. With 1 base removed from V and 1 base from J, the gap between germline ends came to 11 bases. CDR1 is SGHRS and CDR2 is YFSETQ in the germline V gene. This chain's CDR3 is CASSLIPGKNTEAFF. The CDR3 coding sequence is TGCGCCAGCAGCTTGATCCCAGGGAAGAACACTGAAGCTTTCTTT.

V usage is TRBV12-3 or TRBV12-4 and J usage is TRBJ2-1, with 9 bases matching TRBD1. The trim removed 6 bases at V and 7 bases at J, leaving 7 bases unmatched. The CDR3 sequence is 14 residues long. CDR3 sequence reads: CASRGTGKVNEQFF. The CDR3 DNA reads TGTGCCAGCAGGGGGACAGGGAAAGTAAATGAGCAGTTCTTC.

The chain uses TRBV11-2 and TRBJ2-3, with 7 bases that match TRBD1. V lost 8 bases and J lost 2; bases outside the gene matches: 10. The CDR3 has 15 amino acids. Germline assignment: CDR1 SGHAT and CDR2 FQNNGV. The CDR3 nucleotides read TGTGCCAGCGATAAGGGGGCTACAGCCACAGATACGCAGTATTTT. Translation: CASDKGATATDTQYF.

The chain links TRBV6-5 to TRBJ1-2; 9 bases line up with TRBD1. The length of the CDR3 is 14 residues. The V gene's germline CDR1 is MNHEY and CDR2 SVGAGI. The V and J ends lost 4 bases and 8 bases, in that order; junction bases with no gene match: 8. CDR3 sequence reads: CASSSGTGFTGYTF. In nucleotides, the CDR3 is TGTGCCAGCAGTTCCGGGACAGGGTTTACCGGCTACACCTTC.